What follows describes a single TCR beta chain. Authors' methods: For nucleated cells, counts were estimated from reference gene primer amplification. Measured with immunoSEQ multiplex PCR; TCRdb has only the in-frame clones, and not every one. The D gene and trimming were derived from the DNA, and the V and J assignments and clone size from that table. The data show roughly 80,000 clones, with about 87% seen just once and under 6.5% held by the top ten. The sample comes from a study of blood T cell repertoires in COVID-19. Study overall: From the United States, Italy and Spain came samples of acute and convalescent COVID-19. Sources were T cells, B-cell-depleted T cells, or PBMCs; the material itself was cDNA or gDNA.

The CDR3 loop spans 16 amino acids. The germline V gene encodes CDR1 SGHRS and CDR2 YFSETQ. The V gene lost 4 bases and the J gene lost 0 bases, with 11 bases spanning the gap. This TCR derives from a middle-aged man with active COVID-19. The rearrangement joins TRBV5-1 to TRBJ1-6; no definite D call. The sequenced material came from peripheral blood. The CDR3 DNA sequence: TGCGCCAGCAGCCCCTGGGCGGGCTCCTATAATTCACCCCTCCACTTT. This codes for CASSPWAGSYNSPLHF.